This TCR beta chain originates from a study of cytomegalovirus exposure and HLA in healthy donors. The CDR3 runs to 14 residues. Trimming at V came to 2 bases and at J to 1 base, leaving 1 base not matched to a gene. The germline V gene has CDR1 SGHRS and CDR2 YFSETQ. The study ran its PCR with 60 Vbeta and 13 Jbeta primers. TCRdb keeps only in-frame clones here, not all; method: immunoSEQ multiplex PCR. This table has around 230,000 clones, 70% to 90% appearing once. With regard to this clone: Additional DNA sequences in this sample encode the identical CDR3.

Input material: PBMCs. The chain combines TRBV5-1 with TRBJ2-3, with TRBD2 matching over 7 bases. The receptor's source is a girl aged 2 to 10 in good health and CMV-seronegative. CDR3 amino acids: CASSLRGGTDTQYF. The DNA for the CDR3 is TGCGCCAGCAGCTTACGGGGGGGCACAGATACGCAGTATTTT.